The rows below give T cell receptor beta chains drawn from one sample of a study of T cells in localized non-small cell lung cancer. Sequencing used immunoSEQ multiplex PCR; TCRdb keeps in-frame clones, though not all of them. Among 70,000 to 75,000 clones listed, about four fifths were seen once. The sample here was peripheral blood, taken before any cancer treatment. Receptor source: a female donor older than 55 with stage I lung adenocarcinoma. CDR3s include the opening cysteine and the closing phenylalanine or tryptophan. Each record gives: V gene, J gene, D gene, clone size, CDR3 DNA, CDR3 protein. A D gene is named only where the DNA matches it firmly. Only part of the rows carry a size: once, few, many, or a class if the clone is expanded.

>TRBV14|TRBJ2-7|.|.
TGTGCCAGCAGCCTCCGGTATCTCTCCTACGAGCAGTACTTC
CASSLRYLSYEQYF
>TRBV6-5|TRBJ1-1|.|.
TGTGCCAGCAGTTATAGGGGGGGCACTGAAGCTTTCTTT
CASSYRGGTEAFF
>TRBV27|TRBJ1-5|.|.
TGTGCCAGCAGCTGGGGAAGAGGGAGCAATCAGCCCCAGCATTTT
CASSWGRGSNQPQHF
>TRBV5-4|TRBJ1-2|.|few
TGTGCCAGCAGCTTGGCGCAATATGGCTACACCTTC
CASSLAQYGYTF
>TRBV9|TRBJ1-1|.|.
TGTGCCAGCAGCGTAGAAAGGGGCACTGAAGCTTTCTTT
CASSVERGTEAFF
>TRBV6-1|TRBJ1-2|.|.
TGTGCCAGCAGTGAGGGAACAGGGACGGACTATGGCTACACCTTC
CASSEGTGTDYGYTF
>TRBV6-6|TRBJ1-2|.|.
TGTGCCAGCAGTTACCCTGGTTCATATGGCTACACCTTC
CASSYPGSYGYTF
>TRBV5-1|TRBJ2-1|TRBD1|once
TGCGCCAGCAGCCTTACCGGGACAGGGGTTGACAATGAGCAGTTCTTC
CASSLTGTGVDNEQFF
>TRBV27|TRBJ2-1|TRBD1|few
TGTGCCAGCAGGCGGACAGGGGGAACCTACAATGAGCAGTTCTTC
CASRRTGGTYNEQFF
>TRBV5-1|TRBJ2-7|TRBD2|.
TGCGCCAGCAGCCCTTTTGCTAGCGGTTCCTACGAGCAGTACTTC
CASSPFASGSYEQYF
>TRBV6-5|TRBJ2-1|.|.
TGTGCCAGCTCCACTAGTTACAATGAGCAGTTCTTC
CASSTSYNEQFF
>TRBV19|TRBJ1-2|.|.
TGTGCCAGTATCGACGGAAAACGTAACTATGGCTACACCTTC
CASIDGKRNYGYTF
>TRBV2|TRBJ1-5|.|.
TGTGCCAGCAGGCAGGGAGGCGGGAGCAATCAGCCCCAGCATTTT
CASRQGGGSNQPQHF
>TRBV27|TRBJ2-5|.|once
TGTGCCAGCAGGCTGTCGGGATTAGGGGGTTGGGAGACCCAGTACTTC
CASRLSGLGGWETQYF
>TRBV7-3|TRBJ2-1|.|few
TGTGCCAGCAGCTTAACAGGAGGGGCCCTAGGGAATGAGCAGTTCTTC
CASSLTGGALGNEQFF
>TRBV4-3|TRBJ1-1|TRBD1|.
TGCGCCAGCAGCCCTGACAGGGACACTGAAGCTTTCTTT
CASSPDRDTEAFF
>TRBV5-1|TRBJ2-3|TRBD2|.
TGCGCCAGCAGCCGGGGACTAGCGTCAAGCACAGATACGCAGTATTTT
CASSRGLASSTDTQYF
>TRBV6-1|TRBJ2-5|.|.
TGTGCCAGCAGTGAAGCCCTGGGGTACCAAGAGACCCAGTACTTC
CASSEALGYQETQYF
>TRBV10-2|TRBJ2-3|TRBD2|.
TGCGCCAGCAGTGAGTCGGGTAGCGGGGGCACAGATACGCAGTATTTT
CASSESGSGGTDTQYF
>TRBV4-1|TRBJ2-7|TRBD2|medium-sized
TGCGCCAGCAGCCCGGGAGGCCGCTACGAGCAGTACTTC
CASSPGGRYEQYF
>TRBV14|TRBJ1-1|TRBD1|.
TGTGCCAGCAGCGAGACAGGGGGATCTGGTGAAGCTTTCTTT
CASSETGGSGEAFF
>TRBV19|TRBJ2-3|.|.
TGTGCCAGTAGTATTAACGGGGCAGAGCGGAATACGCAGTATTTT
CASSINGAERNTQYF
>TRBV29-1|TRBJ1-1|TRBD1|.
TGCAGCGTTGAAGATCGTGGGACAGGGGGCCTGGGGAGCACTGAAGCTTTCTTT
CSVEDRGTGGLGSTEAFF
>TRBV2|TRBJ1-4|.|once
TGTGCCAGCAGGACCCCAGCCCTCCGAGGTGAAAAACTGTTTTTT
CASRTPALRGEKLFF
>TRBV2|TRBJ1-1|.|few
TGTGCCAGCAGTCATCAGGTCCCGGCACCTTTCTTT
CASSHQVPAPFF
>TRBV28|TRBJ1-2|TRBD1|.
TGTGCCAGCAGGGGACAGAACTATGGCTACACCTTC
CASRGQNYGYTF
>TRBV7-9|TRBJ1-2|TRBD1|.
TGTGCCAGCAGCTTGGGGACAGGGGGCGGCTACACCTTC
CASSLGTGGGYTF
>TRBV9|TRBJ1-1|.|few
TGTGCCAGCAGAAAAGACCCTCAGAACACTGAAGCTTTCTTT
CASRKDPQNTEAFF
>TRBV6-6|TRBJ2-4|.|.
TGTGCCAGCAACGGGAGCGGATCCAAAAACATTCAGTACTTC
CASNGSGSKNIQYF
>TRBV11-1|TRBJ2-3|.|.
TGTGCCAGCAGCCCGACCCGTGACACAGATACGCAGTATTTT
CASSPTRDTDTQYF
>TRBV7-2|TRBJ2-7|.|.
TGTGCCAGCAGCTTATGGGACAACTCCTACGAGCAGTACTTC
CASSLWDNSYEQYF
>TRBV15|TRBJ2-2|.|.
TGTGCCACCAGCAGAGATTTAGGGGGGACCGGGGAGCTGTTTTTT
CATSRDLGGTGELFF
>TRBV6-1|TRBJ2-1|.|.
TGTGCCAGCAGTGACTTCGGACCGAGGAGCTCCTACAATGAGCAGTTCTTC
CASSDFGPRSSYNEQFF
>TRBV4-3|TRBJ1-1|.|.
TGCGCCAGCAGCCGGCAGCCAGGGTTGGGCACTGAAGCTTTCTTT
CASSRQPGLGTEAFF
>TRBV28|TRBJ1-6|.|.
TGTGCCAGCAGCTTTGGGTTCACTAATTCACCCCTCCACTTT
CASSFGFTNSPLHF
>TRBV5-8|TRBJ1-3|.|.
TGTGCCAGCAGCCTAACCTATGCCTCTGGAAACACCATATATTTT
CASSLTYASGNTIYF
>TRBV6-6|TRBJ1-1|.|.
TGTGCCAGCAGTTACACGTCGGAGCCTCAAGCTTTCTTT
CASSYTSEPQAFF
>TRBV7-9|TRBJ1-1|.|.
TGTGCCAGCAGCTTAGCTGGATTCCAGAACACTGAAGCTTTCTTT
CASSLAGFQNTEAFF
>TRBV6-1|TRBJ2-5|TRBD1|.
TGTGCCAGCAGCGATACCACAGGGGGCGCGGAGACCCAGTACTTC
CASSDTTGGAETQYF
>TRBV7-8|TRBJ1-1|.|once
TGTGCCAGCAGCTTAAGTTCGAGGGATCCCACTGAAGCTTTCTTT
CASSLSSRDPTEAFF
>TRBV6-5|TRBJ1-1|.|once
TGTGCCAGCGGACTGACAGAAGCTTTCTTT
CASGLTEAFF
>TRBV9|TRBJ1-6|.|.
TGTGCCAGCAGCGTAGAGGGGGGCCTCTATAATTCACCCCTCCACTTT
CASSVEGGLYNSPLHF
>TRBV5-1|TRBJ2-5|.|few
TGCGCCAGCAGCTTGGAACAGGGTGCGGGGACCCAGTACTTC
CASSLEQGAGTQYF
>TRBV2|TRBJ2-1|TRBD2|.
TGTGCCAGCGAGAGCGGGGGGGCGGTTCATGAGCAGTTCTTC
CASESGGAVHEQFF
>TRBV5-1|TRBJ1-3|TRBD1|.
TGCGCCAGCAGCTTGGAACAGGGGGCTGGAAACACCATATATTTT
CASSLEQGAGNTIYF
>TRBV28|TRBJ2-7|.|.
TGTGCCAGCAGTTTGGGGGGAGGGGGCCGGACCTACGAGCAGTACTTC
CASSLGGGGRTYEQYF
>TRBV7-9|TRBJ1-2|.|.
TGTGCCAGCAGCTTAGATGGTGCGGGGAACTATGGCTACACCTTC
CASSLDGAGNYGYTF
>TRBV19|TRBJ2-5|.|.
TGTGCCAGTAAGCGGAGGAACAGCTACCAAGAGACCCAGTACTTC
CASKRRNSYQETQYF
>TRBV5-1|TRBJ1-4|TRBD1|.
TGCGCCAGCAGCTTTGGACAGGGGAACGTTAATGAAAAACTGTTTTTT
CASSFGQGNVNEKLFF
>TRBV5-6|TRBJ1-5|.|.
TGTGCCAGCAGCTTGTCAGTAGATCAGCCCCAGCATTTT
CASSLSVDQPQHF
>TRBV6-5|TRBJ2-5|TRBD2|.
TGTGCCAGCAGTGCACTAGCGGGGGGGCAAGAGACCCAGTACTTC
CASSALAGGQETQYF
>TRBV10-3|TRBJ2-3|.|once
TGTGCCATCAGTCTCCAAGGGGGGGGGCTGACCTCTAGCACAGATACGCAGTATTTT
CAISLQGGGLTSSTDTQYF
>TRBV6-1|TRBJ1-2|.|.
TGTGCCAGCAGTGACTCAGGGGATAGGGAGGGCTACACCTTC
CASSDSGDREGYTF
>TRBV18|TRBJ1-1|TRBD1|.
TGTGCCAGTATTACCGGGACAGGGGGTTTCCTGAACACTGAAGCTTTCTTT
CASITGTGGFLNTEAFF
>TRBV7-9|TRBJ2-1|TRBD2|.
TGTGCCAGCAGCTTAGCTAGCGGGGGACGTAATAAGGAGCAGTTCTTC
CASSLASGGRNKEQFF
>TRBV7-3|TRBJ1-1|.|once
TGTGCCAGCAGCTTAACAGGGGTGAACACTGAAGCTTTCTTT
CASSLTGVNTEAFF
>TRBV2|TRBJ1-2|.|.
TGTGCCAGCAGCCCCGGGGCCCAGGCCGATGGCTACACCTTC
CASSPGAQADGYTF